Listed below are T cell receptor beta chains from one sample, sequenced in a study of post-analysis software for immune sequencing data. TCRdb reanalysed the PCR reads using MiXCR and keeps one entry per CDR3 protein. In the table there are roughly 600,000 distinct CDR3 sequences, about 40% of which are singletons. The sample was blood. These TCRs come from a girl between 10 and 17 years old with multiple sclerosis. CDR3s include the opening cysteine and the closing phenylalanine or tryptophan.

j_call v_call cdr3_aa
TRBJ2-1 TRBV19 CASRMGGPYNEQFF
TRBJ2-3 TRBV12-3/TRBV12-4 CAAAGRTYTDTQYF
TRBJ2-3 TRBV5-8 CASSFLAGGLNTQYF
TRBJ2-3 TRBV20-1 CSAPAGGKVDTQYF
TRBJ2-3 TRBV5-6 CASSDFVDRRGTDTQYF
- TRBV6-1 CASRRDASYEQYF
- TRBV12-3/TRBV12-4 CASSLEEGRIGGGETQYF
TRBJ2-1 TRBV30 CAWKAVSYNEQFF
TRBJ2-1 TRBV29-1 CSARGTSGRGSYNEQFF
TRBJ2-6 TRBV23-1 CASSQSETGVSGANVLTF
TRBJ2-7 TRBV20-1 CSALRPQGSYEQYF
TRBJ2-1 TRBV4-1 CASSRSGTSGSNEQFF
TRBJ2-4 TRBV6-4 CASRTVLAKNIQYF
TRBJ2-5 TRBV7-9 CASSLVFGRQETQYF
TRBJ1-2 TRBV5-1 CASSQEDYGYTF
TRBJ2-7 TRBV12-3/TRBV12-4 CASSASHGTPVAQYF
TRBJ2-1 TRBV29-1 CSLRGLSSYNEQFF
TRBJ2-5 TRBV27 CASSLRRARIETQYF
TRBJ2-1 TRBV27 CASKKGGSDEQFF
TRBJ1-1 TRBV6-5 CASPEGSEGDTEAFF
TRBJ1-5 TRBV24-1 CATSRGQGAGQPQHF
- TRBV4-1 CASSQGRQSTYEQYF
TRBJ1-1 TRBV20-1 CSVSWGPNTEAFF
TRBJ2-7 TRBV29-1 CSVVGAVYEQYF
TRBJ2-3 TRBV12-3/TRBV12-4 CASSFGSTDTQYF
TRBJ2-7 TRBV29-1 CSVDDRGYEQYF
TRBJ2-4 TRBV5-1 CASSEDGLAGAKQYF
TRBJ1-1 TRBV5-1 CASSPNGGRTEAFF
TRBJ1-6 TRBV3-1 CASSQELNSPLHF
TRBJ2-1 TRBV20-1 CGARKGQSISYNEQFF
TRBJ1-2 TRBV2 CAGSLTPETHGYTF